This T cell receptor (beta chain) was sequenced for a study of human T cells and chemical hapten exposure. Study-level information: TCR yields differed between samples (mainly from small differences in pooled library volume). General observations from the study: It should be noted that donors had alopecia, so their immune response may differ from healthy people's.

Indicated time point: patch test 1, 2 weeks after DPC sensitization. Treatment denoted: therapeutic diphenylcyclopropenone sensitization with weekly scalp DPC. Germline CDR1 DFQATT, CDR2 SNEGSKA (reference sequence). V was pared by 0 bases and J by 5 bases, with 10 bases between. The length of the CDR3 is 13 residues. Individual cDNA molecules received unique molecular identifiers in the library. TCRdb analysed the RACE reads with MiXCR anew, one entry per CDR3 protein. The repertoire holds around 340,000 distinct CDR3 sequences, with around 7% as singletons. In its sample, this clonotype was seen a few times. Antigen: not known.

The source was whole blood, collected in connection with sensitization to the hapten diphenylcyclopropenone (DPC). This sequence originates from a woman aged 18-29 years with alopecia areata. Some clones in this sample may be carry-over from other donors' samples. V and J are TRBV20-1 and TRBJ2-5, with D possibly matching TRBD2 (6 bases). The DNA for the CDR3 is TGCAGTGCTAGAGATTATGGGGGGGAGACCCAGTACTTC. Protein: CSARDYGGETQYF.